The 11 T cell receptor beta chains below all came from one sample that was sequenced in a study of graft-versus-host responses after intestinal transplantation. For these receptors, no antigen is known. This table comes from immunoSEQ multiplex PCR, and its TCRdb copy is limited to in-frame clones, with some not included. There are approximately 39,000 clones in the sample; around 94% occur only once, and 0.2% to 0.25% lies in the top ten. The source was unstimulated CD4+ T cells sorted from spleen or lymph node cells, collected before transplant. The receptors here all came from a human donor who was the organ donor for an intestinal transplant.

The rearrangement links TRBV4-2 to TRBJ1-2; weak D call: TRBD1 (5 bases). The CDR3 extends over 15 amino acids. V was trimmed by 4 bases and J by 3 bases, leaving 15 bases between them. CDR1 LGHNA and CDR2 YNFKEQ come from the germline V gene. The CDR3 is CASSPRDLEHYGYTF. CDR3 nucleotide sequence: TGTGCCAGCAGCCCCCGGGACCTAGAGCACTATGGCTACACCTTC.

The genes are TRBV6-5 and TRBJ1-3, with 8 bases aligning to TRBD1. CDR3 length equals 15 residues. Germline loops: CDR1 MNHEY, CDR2 SVGAGI. Trimming cost V 6 bases and J 4 bases; bases outside gene matches: 8. CDR3 coding DNA: TGTGCCAGCAGATCCCAGGGGGCGCGAGGAAACACCATATATTTT. The encoded protein is CASRSQGARGNTIYF.

The rearrangement links TRBV5-6 to TRBJ2-7; 12 nucleotides align to TRBD2. CDR1 SGHDT and CDR2 YYEEEE come from the germline V gene. Germline trimming cut 4 bases from V and 2 bases from J; bases unmatched to any gene: 4. The CDR3 has 15 residues. DNA of the CDR3: TGTGCCAGCAGCCTCGGACTAGCGGGGACCTACGAGCAGTACTTC. Translating gives CASSLGLAGTYEQYF.

V gene TRBV3-1 (or the pseudogene TRBV3-2) combines with J gene TRBJ2-3; D is ambiguous. The CDR3 runs to 9 residues. Germline V gene sequence: CDR1 LGHDT, CDR2 YNNKEL (reference sequence). Trimming took 3 bases from V and 8 from J, leaving 0 bases between them. The CDR3 reads CASSHTQYF. The CDR3 DNA is TGTGCCAGCAGCCATACGCAGTATTTT.

CDR3 coding DNA: TGTGCCAGCAGTCCCCCGTTCACGCAGCCCCAGCATTTT. It encodes CASSPPFTQPQHF. The genes are TRBV6-1 and TRBJ1-5; D not resolved. Germline V gives CDR1 MNHNS, CDR2 SASEGT. This CDR3 is 13 amino acids long. Between the trimmed V and J ends, which lost 5 bases and 7 bases, there was a span of 12 bases.

The count of this clone is one. The chain has TRBV11-3 and TRBJ2-1, with a tentative D call TRBD1 (5 bases). Trimming left V 1 base short and J 2 bases short, with 9 bases between. CDR3 length equals 15 residues. Germline values: CDR1 SGHNT, CDR2 YENEEA. The CDR3 loop reads CASSLGRGTYNEQFF. The DNA of the CDR3 is TGTGCCAGCAGCTTAGGTAGGGGAACCTACAATGAGCAGTTCTTC.

This clone was detected a few times. The chain employs TRBV10-3 and TRBJ2-4; 8 nucleotides agree with TRBD2. This CDR3 has 16 residues. The trim removed 2 bases at V and 1 base at J, leaving 4 bases unmatched. CDR1 and CDR2 from the germline V gene are ENHRY and SYGVKD. The DNA of the CDR3 is TGTGCCATCAGTGAGATGGGACTAGGGGCCAAAAACATTCAGTACTTC. This sequence encodes CAISEMGLGAKNIQYF.

This chain links TRBV5-1 with TRBJ2-1, with 11 bases that match TRBD2. V was clipped by 5 bases and J by 0 bases; unmatched bases: 10. Germline V gene sequence: CDR1 SGHRS, CDR2 YFSETQ. The CDR3 sequence is 18 residues long. The CDR3 region is CASRPLLAGAGSYNEQFF. CDR3 sequence (DNA): TGCGCCAGCAGACCTCTACTAGCGGGGGCCGGCTCCTACAATGAGCAGTTCTTC.

This clone was found once. The sample has other DNA sequences that encode this CDR3 too. This sequence joins TRBV28 and TRBJ1-5, with 7 bases that match TRBD1. CDR3 length: 16 residues. With V trimmed by 5 bases and J by 2 bases, 9 bases remained unmatched. Germline CDR1 reads MDHEN; CDR2 reads SYDVKM. CDR3: CASSPPRQGGNQPQHF. The CDR3 DNA reads TGTGCCAGCAGTCCCCCAAGGCAGGGGGGCAATCAGCCCCAGCATTTT.

The chain recombines TRBV28 with TRBJ2-3, with 10 nucleotides matching TRBD2. V shed 1 base and J 1 base; nucleotides not matched to a gene: 5. Germline CDR1 reads MDHEN; CDR2 reads SYDVKM. The CDR3 covers 17 residues. The CDR3 protein is CASSLFGLAGGTDTQYF. In nucleotides, the CDR3 is TGTGCCAGCAGTTTATTCGGGCTAGCGGGGGGCACAGATACGCAGTATTTT. The entire variable domain, with the rest obtained from reference TRBV28 and TRBJ2-3, is as follows: DVKVTQSSRYLVKRTGEKVFLECVQDMDHENMFWYRQDPGLGLRLIYFSYDVKMKEKGDIPEGYSVSREKKERFSLILESASTNQTSMYLCASSLFGLAGGTDTQYFGPGTRLTVL.

The chain links TRBV12-5 to TRBJ1-3, with a weak D call TRBD1 (5 bases). V lost 5 bases to trimming and J lost 6 bases, with 11 bases between them. Germline loops: CDR1 LGHNT, CDR2 FRNRAP. The CDR3 runs to 13 residues. CDR3 nucleotide sequence: TGTGCTAGTGGTCCTTCACAGGAAAACACCATATATTTT. Amino acid sequence: CASGPSQENTIYF.